This entry describes one T cell receptor beta chain. The record originates from a study of blood T cell repertoires in COVID-19. Overall study: Researchers got acute and convalescent COVID-19 samples from the United States, Italy and Spain. From T cells, B-cell-depleted T cells, or PBMCs came the material, which was cDNA or gDNA.

The CDR3 consists of 15 residues. Germline CDR1 is MNHEY and CDR2 is SVGAGI. The ends lost 6 bases at V and 2 bases at J; junction bases unmatched: 7. Under the authors' procedure: It was from reference gene primer amplification that nucleated cell counts were estimated. Measured with immunoSEQ multiplex PCR; TCRdb has only the in-frame clones, and not every one. The V and J calls and the clone size are those of that table, but D and trimming were determined from the DNA. The table includes approximately 100,000 clones, about 86% detected once. Input material: peripheral blood. The chain uses TRBV6-5 and TRBJ1-2; 9 bases line up with TRBD1. The TCR comes from a man in his sixties with acute or convalescent COVID-19. The DNA for the CDR3 is TGTGCCAGCAGCGGCGGGACAGGGCGGAACTATGGCTACACCTTC. As protein: CASSGGTGRNYGYTF.